These 27 T cell receptor beta chains originate from one sample sequenced in a study of blood T cells in healthy people across ages. The use of a sample-barcoded 5' primer and a J-beta primer mix characterized a second PCR of about 7 to 12 cycles. TCRdb reprocessed the 5' RACE reads via MiXCR and lists one record per CDR3 protein. The table shows 950,000 to 1,200,000 distinct CDR3 sequences, with around two fifths occurring only once. Sample: blood. The source of these receptors is a man between 18 and 35 years old in good health.

This clonotype was detected only a few times. The genes are TRBV12-3 or TRBV12-4 and TRBJ1-1; no firm D call. This CDR3 comprises 17 residues. Trimming pared 5 bases from V and 1 base from J, leaving 20 bases between. CDR3 protein: CASSEYPPSSENTEAFF. CDR3 in DNA: TGTGCCAGCAGTGAATACCCCCCCTCTAGCGAGAACACTGAAGCTTTCTTT.

J is TRBJ1-5 and V is TRBV12-3 or TRBV12-4, with TRBD1 matching over 10 bases. CDR3 size: 13 residues. J gave up 6 bases and V 11 bases, and 7 bases lay outside the gene matches. The CDR3 reads CAGDRGRGQPQHF. The CDR3 nucleotides read TGTGCCGGCGACAGGGGGCGAGGTCAGCCCCAGCATTTT.

This clonotype has just a few counts. The DNA of the CDR3 is TGCGCCAGCAGCTTTCGGCCCCAAGAGACCCAGTACTTC. Amino acids: CASSFRPQETQYF. V is TRBV5-1 and J is TRBJ2-5; D is unresolved. CDR1 is SGHRS, CDR2 YFSETQ, per germline. Trimming stripped 2 bases from V and 1 base from J, with 6 bases between. The CDR3 runs to 13 residues.

This clonotype was observed a few times. The chain has TRBV28 and TRBJ1-5; TRBD1 matches at 7 bases. With V trimmed by 4 bases and J by 6 bases, 6 bases remained unmatched. CDR3 length equals 14 residues. CDR1 and CDR2 from the germline V gene are MDHEN and SYDVKM. The CDR3 DNA reads TGTGCCAGCAGTTCCAGGGGGTTCGGTCAGCCCCAGCATTTT. Its protein is CASSSRGFGQPQHF.

The table lists this clonotype with a few counts. The rearrangement uses TRBV6-2 or TRBV6-3 and TRBJ2-5, with TRBD1 identical over 9 bases. Per germline, CDR1 MNHEY and CDR2 SVGEGT. The CDR3 loop spans 16 amino acids. The V segment lost 4 bases and the J segment 2 bases; nucleotides outside the gene matches: 8. The CDR3 protein is CASSSSTGGGQETQYF. Here the CDR3 DNA reads TGTGCCAGCAGTTCCTCCACAGGGGGCGGACAAGAGACCCAGTACTTC.

The chain combines TRBV25-1 with TRBJ2-1, with D hard to call. The ends were cut back, 3 bases at V and 3 bases at J, with 9 bases in the middle. The CDR3 is 14 residues long. CDR1 is MGHDK, CDR2 SYGVNS, per germline. CDR3 amino acids: CASSDTDNYNEQFF. CDR3 nucleotide sequence: TGTGCCAGCAGTGATACCGACAACTACAATGAGCAGTTCTTC.

This clonotype was detected once. V and J are TRBV7-9 and TRBJ1-2; D is uncertain. The CDR3 consists of 14 residues. The V gene lost 5 bases and the J gene lost 5 bases, with 15 bases spanning the gap. CDR1 SEHNR and CDR2 FQNEAQ come from the germline V gene (reference sequence). In DNA, the CDR3 is TGTGCCAGCAGCGAACAACTGCTGGTATATGGCTACACCTTC. Its protein is CASSEQLLVYGYTF.

This chain links TRBV5-5 with TRBJ1-2; D is perhaps TRBD1 (6 bases). V lost 0 bases and J lost 7, with 10 bases in between. The germline V gene encodes CDR1 SGHKS and CDR2 YYEKEE (reference sequence). The length of the CDR3 is 13 residues. CDR3 amino acids: CASSLVQGSGYTF. The CDR3 DNA sequence: TGTGCCAGCAGCTTGGTACAGGGTAGTGGCTACACCTTC.

This clonotype was seen only a few times. The genes are TRBV4-1 and TRBJ1-5; D gene ambiguous. CDR3 length: 14 amino acids. The germline V and J ends were trimmed by 5 bases and 0 bases, with 8 bases remaining between them. Germline V gene data show CDR1 as MGHRA and CDR2 as YSYEKL. CDR3 DNA: TGCGCCAGCAGCACGGAGAATAGCAATCAGCCCCAGCATTTT. Its translation: CASSTENSNQPQHF.

The rearrangement joins TRBV7-3 to TRBJ2-1; 7 bases are a match to TRBD2. The germline V gene encodes CDR1 SGHTA and CDR2 FQGTGA. This CDR3 comprises 14 residues. The ends lost 5 bases at V and 6 bases at J; junction bases unmatched: 7. As DNA, the CDR3 is TGTGCCAGCAGCACCGCCGGGGGGTTCAATGAGCAGTTCTTC. Protein sequence: CASSTAGGFNEQFF.

This clonotype was detected only a few times. The chain uses TRBV11-2 and TRBJ1-2; maybe TRBD1 (5 bases). This CDR3 has 15 residues. Germline V gene data show CDR1 as SGHAT and CDR2 as FQNNGV. With 5 bases removed from V and 12 bases from J, the gap between germline ends came to 25 bases. Here the CDR3 reads CASSVYPGPNELNTF. Written as DNA, the CDR3 is TGTGCCAGCAGCGTATACCCGGGACCGAATGAGTTAAACACCTTC.

This clonotype was seen only a few times. The V gene is TRBV6-1, the J gene TRBJ1-2; D remains unclear. The CDR3 has 15 residues. The ends were cut back, 5 bases at V and 4 bases at J, with 17 bases in the middle. Germline V CDR1 and CDR2: MNHNS, SASEGT. The CDR3: CASSPTGSSGYGYTF. In DNA form, the CDR3 reads TGTGCCAGCAGTCCTACCGGCTCGTCGGGCTATGGCTACACCTTC.

CDR3 sequence: CASEGLAPYNEQYF. CDR3 coding DNA: TGTGCCAGCGAGGGACTAGCGCCCTACAATGAGCAGTACTTC. The V and J genes are TRBV4-2 and TRBJ2-7; TRBD2 aligns across 10 bases. This CDR3 has 14 amino acids. After removal of 8 bases from V and 7 bases from J, the junction contained 11 bases not matched to a gene. The germline V gene encodes CDR1 LGHNA and CDR2 YNFKEQ.

This clonotype was counted only a few times. The rearrangement links TRBV7-3 to TRBJ2-5, with 10 bases that match TRBD2. CDR3 length: 15 amino acids. The germline V gene encodes CDR1 SGHTA and CDR2 FQGTGA. Unmatched junction bases numbered 7, after V lost 6 bases and J lost 3 bases. The CDR3 sequence is CASSPQSGGEETQYF. In DNA, the CDR3 is TGTGCCAGCAGTCCCCAAAGCGGGGGGGAAGAGACCCAGTACTTC.

This clonotype occurred a few times. The V and J genes are TRBV3-1 and TRBJ1-1; TRBD1 might be the D (6 bases). Trimming removed 1 base at V and 6 bases at J, with 9 bases between. The CDR3 runs to 13 residues. Germline-derived CDR1 and CDR2 are LGHDT and YNNKEL (reference sequence). In DNA, the CDR3 is TGTGCCAGCAGCCAAGTCAGGGGAGCTGAAGCTTTCTTT. It is translated as CASSQVRGAEAFF.

The count of this clonotype is one. Since a much larger clone is just one base distant, this may be a read error. The chain employs TRBV10-3 and TRBJ2-5, with D maybe TRBD2 (5 bases). CDR1 and CDR2 (germline): ENHRY, SYGVKD. Trimming pared 7 bases from V and 11 bases from J, leaving 17 bases between. This CDR3 is 12 amino acids long. The CDR3 reads CAIIERGGEQYF. The CDR3 region has the DNA TGTGCCATCATCGAACGTGGAGGAGAGCAGTACTTC.

The V gene is TRBV5-4, the J gene TRBJ1-4; D uncertain. V was trimmed by 4 bases and J by 4 bases, leaving 11 bases between them. Germline CDR1 and CDR2: SGHNT and YYREEE (reference sequence). The CDR3 runs 14 residues. This CDR3 reads CASSVQQRNEKLFF. The CDR3, as DNA: TGTGCCAGCAGCGTGCAACAGCGTAATGAAAAACTGTTTTTT.

This clonotype was picked up a small number of times. This chain uses TRBV20-1 with TRBJ2-3, with D perhaps being TRBD1 or TRBD2 (6 bases each). This CDR3 spans 15 amino acids. V lost 5 bases, J lost 1 base, and 16 bases lay in between. The germline V gene has CDR1 DFQATT and CDR2 SNEGSKA (reference sequence). CDR3 sequence: CSAPPPGAGTDTQYF. The DNA for the CDR3 is TGCAGTGCTCCCCCCCCGGGGGCCGGCACAGATACGCAGTATTTT.

V is TRBV15 and J is TRBJ2-7; D perhaps matches TRBD1 (6 bases). From germline, CDR1 is LNHNV and CDR2 YYDKDF (reference sequence). The CDR3 consists of 14 residues. The V end was cut by 1 base, the J end by 6 bases, with 13 bases between. CDR3 amino acids: CATSRVQGSIEQYF. In DNA form, the CDR3 reads TGTGCCACCAGCAGAGTACAGGGATCTATCGAGCAGTACTTC.

This clonotype was counted once. The rearrangement joins TRBV5-4 to TRBJ1-2, with a weak D call TRBD1 (5 bases). The V end was cut by 4 bases, the J end by 1 base, with 11 bases between. The CDR3 covers 14 residues. Germline V lookup: CDR1 SGHNT, CDR2 YYREEE (reference sequence). DNA of the CDR3: TGTGCCAGCAGCACGGAGGGGTTTAACTATGGCTACACCTTC. Its translation is CASSTEGFNYGYTF.

The rearrangement joins TRBV27 to TRBJ1-2, with a tentative D call TRBD1 (5 bases). There are 13 residues in the CDR3. The ends were cut back, 3 bases at V and 8 bases at J, with 13 bases in the middle. Germline V CDR1 and CDR2: MNHEY, SMNVEV (reference sequence). CDR3 sequence (DNA): TGTGCCAGCAGTTTTCGGGGGACGGGGGGCTACACCTTC. Protein product: CASSFRGTGGYTF.

DNA of the CDR3: TGTGCCAGCAGCGTAGAGGGAAGCCAGCCCCAGCATTTT. Protein: CASSVEGSQPQHF. The V and J genes are TRBV9 and TRBJ1-5; the D is unclear. The CDR3 extends over 13 amino acids. CDR1 and CDR2 (germline): SGDLS, YYNGEE. V was clipped by 0 bases and J by 7 bases, with 8 bases between them.

The V call is TRBV5-5, the J call TRBJ2-1, with D possibly matching TRBD2 (6 bases). Germline CDR1 SGHKS, CDR2 YYEKEE (reference sequence). The length of the CDR3 is 16 residues. V dropped 2 bases and J dropped 5 bases, with 17 bases sitting between them. CDR3 residues: CASSFPHLGGDNEQFF. The CDR3 nucleotides read TGTGCCAGCAGCTTTCCCCACCTGGGGGGAGACAATGAGCAGTTCTTC.

Note on this clonotype: A junction end diverges from the germline sequence, so it may reflect a read error. The rearrangement uses TRBV7-2 and TRBJ1-4; D is unclear. CDR1 is SGHTA, CDR2 FQGNSA, per germline. The length of the CDR3 is 15 residues. This chain's CDR3 is CAGSLTYRGKEKLFF. DNA of the CDR3: TGTGCCGGCAGCCTCACGTACCGGGGTAAGGAAAAACTGTTTTTT.

The CDR3 DNA follows: TGTGCCAGCAGCGTCGAGTCTAGCAATCAGCCCCAGCATTTT. The encoded protein is CASSVESSNQPQHF. The chain carries TRBV6-1 and TRBJ1-5, with D unresolved. CDR1 is MNHNS, CDR2 SASEGT, per germline. The V gene lost 6 bases and the J gene lost 0 bases, with 9 bases spanning the gap. The CDR3 consists of 14 residues.

About this clonotype itself: One junction end disagrees with the germline gene, perhaps due to a read error. This chain links TRBV6-2 or TRBV6-3 with TRBJ2-1, with a tentative D call TRBD2 (6 bases). CDR3 length: 15 residues. Germline CDR1 MNHEY, CDR2 SVGEGT. CDR3 region: CASSYPAGGKNVQFF. As DNA, the CDR3 is TGTGCCAGCAGTTACCCGGCCGGAGGGAAGAATGTGCAGTTCTTC.

This clonotype has just a few counts. The chain uses TRBV11-2 and TRBJ2-5, with D hard to call. Germline V gene sequence: CDR1 SGHAT, CDR2 FQNNGV. This CDR3 is built from 15 residues. Trimming cost V 2 bases and J 0 bases, with 10 bases left between them. The CDR3 nucleotides read TGTGCCAGCAGCTTATCCCCGGCAGACCAAGAGACCCAGTACTTC. Protein product: CASSLSPADQETQYF.